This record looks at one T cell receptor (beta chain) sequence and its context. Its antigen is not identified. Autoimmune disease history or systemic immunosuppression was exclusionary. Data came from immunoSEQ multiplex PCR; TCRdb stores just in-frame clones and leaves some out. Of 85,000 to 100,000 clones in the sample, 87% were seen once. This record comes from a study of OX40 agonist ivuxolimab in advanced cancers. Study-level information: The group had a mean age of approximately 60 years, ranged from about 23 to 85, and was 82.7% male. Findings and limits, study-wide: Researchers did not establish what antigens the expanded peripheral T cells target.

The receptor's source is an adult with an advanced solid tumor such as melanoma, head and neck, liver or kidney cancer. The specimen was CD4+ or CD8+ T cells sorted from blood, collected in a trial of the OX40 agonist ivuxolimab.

As DNA, the CDR3 is TGTGCCAGCAGCTCTTCGACTAGCCCTGGGGCCAACGTCCTGACTTTC. Residues: CASSSSTSPGANVLTF. This chain connects TRBV9 to TRBJ2-6; 7 bases are a match to TRBD2. Germline-derived CDR1 and CDR2 are SGDLS and YYNGEE. The J segment lost 2 bases and the V segment lost 4 bases, leaving 6 bases of the junction unmatched. This CDR3 spans 16 amino acids.